This entry lists 22 T cell receptor beta chains sequenced from one sample in a study of lung T cells in sarcoidosis with Löfgren's syndrome. TCRdb fed the reads into MiXCR, producing one record per CDR3 protein. The sample holds some 65,000 distinct CDR3 sequences, 21% seen once. What was sequenced was CD4+ T cells from PBMCs. These receptors were obtained from a human donor with sarcoidosis (Löfgren's syndrome or another form), or a control subject (not recorded which).

The CDR3 spells CASSIGRGHLRGTNEKLFF. The CDR3 coding sequence is TGTGCCAGTAGTATAGGCAGGGGCCACCTTCGAGGGACTAATGAAAAACTGTTTTTT. The chain recombines TRBV19 with TRBJ1-4; maybe TRBD1 (6 bases). Germline CDR1 and CDR2: LNHDA and SQIVND (reference sequence). Trimming took off 1 base at V and 2 bases at J, with 20 bases between the two ends. This CDR3 contains 19 residues.

This clonotype was counted only a few times. The chain links TRBV3-1 to TRBJ2-3, with D unresolved. The CDR3 extends over 15 amino acids. With 0 bases removed from V and 0 bases from J, the gap between germline ends came to 7 bases. Germline V lookup: CDR1 LGHDT, CDR2 YNNKEL (reference sequence). CDR3 in DNA: TGTGCCAGCAGCCAAGACACGGCCAGCACAGATACGCAGTATTTT. It codes for CASSQDTASTDTQYF.

This clonotype was counted only a few times. V usage is TRBV7-6 and J usage is TRBJ2-3; TRBD2 matches 9 bases. Losses at the gene ends were 5 bases for V and 4 bases for J; bases not matched to a gene: 7. CDR3 length equals 15 residues. The V gene's germline CDR1 is SGHVS and CDR2 FNYEAQ. The CDR3 sequence: CASSTGTSKADTQYF. CDR3 DNA: TGTGCCAGCAGCACCGGGACTAGCAAGGCAGATACGCAGTATTTT.

The chain uses TRBV12-3 or TRBV12-4 and TRBJ1-1; TRBD1 aligns across 9 bases. J was trimmed by 5 bases and V by 5 bases; bases with no gene match: 12. The CDR3 covers 16 residues. The CDR3 region is CASSPRDRVRGTEAFF. The CDR3 bases are TGTGCCAGCAGTCCCCGGGACAGGGTGCGCGGAACTGAAGCTTTCTTT.

In its sample, this clonotype was seen many times. J is TRBJ1-5 and V is TRBV7-8, with D tentatively TRBD1 (6 bases). Germline CDR1 and CDR2: SGHVS and FQNEAQ. V was pared by 2 bases and J by 6 bases, with 29 bases between. This CDR3 contains 20 residues. CDR3 region: CASSLLLSRQTNREIQPQHF. The CDR3 bases are TGTGCCAGCAGCTTACTATTATCCCGTCAGACCAACAGGGAAATTCAGCCCCAGCATTTT.

Note on this clonotype: One end of the junction varies from germline; a read error may be responsible. The rearrangement uses TRBV7-2 and TRBJ2-6; D may be TRBD1 or TRBD2 (5 bases each). Germline V gene sequence: CDR1 SGHTA, CDR2 FQGNSA. This CDR3 spans 16 amino acids. The CDR3 bases are TGTGCCAGCAGCTTACTTGCCGGGACCGGGGCCAACGCCCTGACTTTC. Its protein product is CASSLLAGTGANALTF.

In the case of this clonotype: A read error may explain this, as a much larger clone is one base away. J is TRBJ1-1 and V is TRBV2, with TRBD1 as a possible D gene (6 bases). The CDR3 sequence is 14 residues long. Trimming stripped 10 bases from V and 1 base from J, with 16 bases between. CDR1 and CDR2 from the germline V gene are SNHLY and FYNNEI. The CDR3 reads CATLDSEQNTEAFF. The CDR3 DNA reads TGTGCCACACTGGACAGTGAGCAGAACACTGAAGCTTTCTTT.

This clonotype was seen only a few times. The genes are TRBV5-1 and TRBJ2-7; maybe TRBD1 (7 bases). The CDR3 runs to 14 residues. V was clipped by 2 bases and J by 3 bases, with 12 bases between them. Germline loops: CDR1 SGHRS, CDR2 YFSETQ. In DNA form, the CDR3 reads TGCGCCAGCAGCTTAGGAGGGGGCCTCTACGAGCAGTACGTC. The encoded protein is CASSLGGGLYEQYV.

As for this clonotype: A single base separates this from a much larger clone, so it may be a read error. V and J are TRBV4-2 and TRBJ2-3; TRBD2 agrees at 9 bases. The CDR3 has 18 residues. In germline, CDR1 is LGHNA, CDR2 YNFKEQ. V was clipped by 4 bases and J by 0 bases; unmatched bases: 11. As DNA, the CDR3 is TGTGCCAGCAGCCGACGGCCCCAGCGGGGGGTTAGCACAGATACGCAGTATTTT. Translation: CASSRRPQRGVSTDTQYF.

V usage is TRBV10-3 and J usage is TRBJ2-5, with a possible D match to TRBD1 (6 bases). V gave up 5 bases and J gave up 11 bases, with 15 bases separating them. This CDR3 contains 12 residues. Germline CDR1 is ENHRY and CDR2 is SYGVKD. CDR3 sequence reads: CAISTGTPIQYF. CDR3 bases: TGTGCCATCAGTACCGGGACACCGATACAGTACTTC.

This clonotype was detected many times. The chain carries TRBV20-1 and TRBJ1-1, with a possible D match to TRBD1 (6 bases). CDR1 and CDR2 (germline): DFQATT, SNEGSKA (reference sequence). The CDR3 is made up of 16 amino acids. The V gene lost 6 bases and the J gene lost 0 bases, with 20 bases spanning the gap. The DNA of the CDR3 is TGCAGTGCCCCGGGGCAGGGGTCCCTCATGAACACTGAAGCTTTCTTT. The encoded protein is CSAPGQGSLMNTEAFF.

In regard to this clonotype: Likely a read error: the CDR3 ends without its conserved phenylalanine or tryptophan. The chain links TRBV7-6 to TRBJ2-3; no clear D gene. The germline V gene has CDR1 SGHVS and CDR2 FNYEAQ. This CDR3 contains 14 residues. CDR3 in DNA: TGTACCAGCAGCTTAATGGGATCAAAGATTACGCAGTATCTT. As protein: CTSSLMGSKITQYL.

For this clonotype: The CDR3 end shows no conserved phenylalanine or tryptophan, and so a read error is likely. V gene TRBV12-3 or TRBV12-4 combines with J gene TRBJ1-1, with 8 bases aligning to TRBD1. This CDR3 is built from 13 residues. J was trimmed by 7 bases and V by 7 bases; bases with no gene match: 8. CDR3 DNA sequence: TGTGCCAGCAAACCGGGACAGGCTTATGAAGCTTTCCTT. Protein sequence: CASKPGQAYEAFL.

A remark on this clonotype: A read error may explain this, as a much larger clone is one base away. The rearrangement joins TRBV6-2 or TRBV6-3 to TRBJ2-5; no clear D gene. Germline CDR1 reads MNHEY; CDR2 reads SVGEGT. V was pared by 6 bases and J by 5 bases, with 13 bases between. This CDR3 has 13 amino acids. The CDR3 spells CASRYKGLETQYF. As DNA, the CDR3 is TGTGCCAGCAGATACAAGGGTCTGGAGACCCAGTACTTC.

This clonotype was observed at least ten times. This chain connects TRBV4-2 to TRBJ1-5, with D possibly matching TRBD1 (5 bases). Trimming removed 0 bases at V and 4 bases at J, with 10 bases between. The CDR3 runs 15 residues. Per germline, CDR1 LGHNA and CDR2 YNFKEQ. The CDR3 DNA reads as TGTGCCAGCAGCCAAGACAGGGCAGAGAATCAGCCCCAGCATTTT. Translation gives CASSQDRAENQPQHF.

This clonotype was observed at least ten times. The rearrangement uses TRBV18 and TRBJ2-1, with D hard to call. The CDR3 spans 16 residues. The V gene's germline CDR1 is KGHSH and CDR2 LQKENI. V lost 2 bases to trimming and J lost 7 bases, with 18 bases between them. CDR3 DNA sequence: TGTGCCAGCTCACCAGTAGCCCTAGTCGATCTAAATGAGCAGTTCTTC. Translation gives CASSPVALVDLNEQFF.

This clonotype was seen repeatedly, ten times or more. The chain joins TRBV20-1 to TRBJ1-2; 9 bases line up with TRBD1. Germline assignment: CDR1 DFQATT and CDR2 SNEGSKA (reference sequence). The J segment lost 4 bases and the V segment lost 3 bases, leaving 3 bases of the junction unmatched. The CDR3 runs to 13 residues. The chain's CDR3 is CSARGGQGYGYTF. As DNA, the CDR3 is TGCAGTGCTAGGGGGGGACAGGGCTATGGCTACACCTTC.

Only a few counts were recorded for this clonotype. J is TRBJ2-1 and V is TRBV12-3 or TRBV12-4; TRBD2 agrees at 11 bases. V shed 5 bases, J shed 4 bases, and the junction held 4 bases outside the gene matches. The CDR3 loop spans 15 amino acids. In nucleotides, the CDR3 is TGTGCCAGCAGTCTGGGACTAGCGGTATACAATGAGCAGTTCTTC. Translated: CASSLGLAVYNEQFF.

This clonotype appeared many times. The V gene is TRBV25-1, the J gene TRBJ1-1, with TRBD1 as a possible D gene (6 bases). The V end lost 6 bases, the J end lost 3 bases, and 14 bases lay between the germline ends. The CDR3 runs 14 residues. Germline V gene data show CDR1 as MGHDK and CDR2 as SYGVNS. The CDR3 is CASSMVDRDTEAFF. In nucleotides, the CDR3 is TGTGCCAGCAGCATGGTGGACAGAGACACTGAAGCTTTCTTT.

The chain combines TRBV2 with TRBJ2-7, with D uncertain. Germline V lookup: CDR1 SNHLY, CDR2 FYNNEI. V lost 4 bases, J lost 6 bases, and 7 bases lay in between. The CDR3 consists of 11 residues. The CDR3 nucleotides read TGTGCCAGCAGTGTGTACGGCGAGCAGTACGTC. This sequence encodes CASSVYGEQYV.

This chain links TRBV19 with TRBJ2-3; 10 nucleotides match TRBD1. CDR1 and CDR2 from the germline V gene are LNHDA and SQIVND (reference sequence). V dropped 5 bases and J dropped 4; count of bases not matched to a gene: 3. The CDR3 extends over 14 amino acids. This CDR3 is CASSRDRGADTQYF. Written as DNA, the CDR3 is TGTGCCAGTAGTCGGGACAGGGGCGCAGATACGCAGTATTTT.

This clonotype was found once. The J gene is TRBJ1-5, the V gene TRBV3-1; the match to TRBD1 covers 8 bases. This CDR3 region has 16 residues. Germline V gene lookup returns CDR1 LGHDT and CDR2 YNNKEL (reference sequence). After removal of 2 bases from V and 9 bases from J, the junction contained 12 bases not matched to a gene. The CDR3 region has the DNA TGTGCCAGCAGCCAACGCTACAGGGGGTACGGACGGCCCCAGCATTTT. Protein sequence: CASSQRYRGYGRPQHF.